The sequence of this TCR beta chain was determined in a study of T-cell memory formation after mild COVID-19. The germline gives CDR1 SGHTA, CDR2 FQGNSA. V lost 1 base and J lost 4, with 13 bases in between. The CDR3 runs 15 residues. Each CDR3 protein gets one entry after TCRdb re-called the 5' RACE reads with MiXCR. The sample lists 500,000 to 650,000 distinct CDR3 sequences, roughly 21% occurring once. This clonotype was observed once. Sequenced input: PBMCs or a T cell subset sorted from them (not recorded which). This chain uses TRBV7-2 with TRBJ2-5, with D perhaps assigned TRBD1 or TRBD2 (5 bases each). This clonotype originated in an adult woman who had mild COVID-19 (a few samples of this study predate the infection). Cell type and time point are not known. CDR3 in DNA: TGTGCCAGCAGCTTAGTCCGAAGTGGGGGAGAGACCCAGTACTTC. Its protein is CASSLVRSGGETQYF.